The rows below give T cell receptor beta chains drawn from one sample of a study of T cells in narcolepsy. Measured with immunoSEQ multiplex PCR; TCRdb has only the in-frame clones, and not every one. The data show roughly 40,000 clones, approximately 85% seen once. The sequenced material came from CD45RA- memory CD4+ T cells from PBMCs. Receptors originate from a human donor with narcolepsy. CDR3s include the opening cysteine and the closing phenylalanine or tryptophan. A D gene is named only where the DNA matches it firmly. Clone size is given for some rows only: seen once, a few or many times, or a class if the clone is expanded.

DNA	CDR3	D	length	size	V	J
TGTGCCAGCAGCGTAGCCCTCGGACAGGGGGGAACTGAAGCTTTCTTT	CASSVALGQGGTEAFF	TRBD1	16	NA	TRBV9	TRBJ1-1
TGTGCCAGCAGTTTCACCGGGACAGCCCCCTACGAGCAGTACTTC	CASSFTGTAPYEQYF	TRBD1	15	few	TRBV27	TRBJ2-7
TGTGCCAGCAGCCCCAATATGGGGGCCGGGTACCAAGAGACCCAGTACTTC	CASSPNMGAGYQETQYF	NA	17	NA	TRBV5-4	TRBJ2-5
TGTGCCAGCAGTGAAAATCAATCTCGCGTCAATCCGTTTTTT	CASSENQSRVNPFF	NA	14	NA	TRBV6-1	TRBJ1-4
TGTGCCAGCAGCCCAGGGACCCTAATATCCATGGAGTCCCAGTACTTC	CASSPGTLISMESQYF	NA	16	NA	TRBV5-4	TRBJ2-5
TGTGCCAGCAGCGCGGGCCCCTACACAGATACGCAGTATTTT	CASSAGPYTDTQYF	NA	14	NA	TRBV9	TRBJ2-3
TGTGCCTGGAGTAGGGGGCTGAGGGACTACGAGCAGTACTTC	CAWSRGLRDYEQYF	TRBD1	14	NA	TRBV30	TRBJ2-7
TGTGCCAGCAGTTTTAGGGGTTCACCCCTCCACTTT	CASSFRGSPLHF	NA	12	few	TRBV28	TRBJ1-6
TGTGCCAGCAGCTTGGCCGGGGGAGGGGGCAATCAGCCCCAGCATTTT	CASSLAGGGGNQPQHF	NA	16	NA	TRBV5-6	TRBJ1-5
TGTGCCAGCAGACAACGTACAGGGTCCAACTATGGCTACACCTTC	CASRQRTGSNYGYTF	NA	15	few	TRBV5-4	TRBJ1-2
TGTGCCAGCGTCGGGGGGGGAAACTACAATGAGCAGTTCTTC	CASVGGGNYNEQFF	TRBD2	14	NA	TRBV2	TRBJ2-1
TGTGCCAGCAGCTTAGGACAGCGGGGGGGCCTCACAGATACGCAGTATTTT	CASSLGQRGGLTDTQYF	TRBD2	17	NA	TRBV7-2	TRBJ2-3
TGTGCCAGCAGCTTGGGTGACGCCGTTCTAGGTGAGCAGTTCTTC	CASSLGDAVLGEQFF	NA	15	NA	TRBV7-9	TRBJ2-1
TGTGCCAGTAGTCCCGAGCGGGATCAGCCCCAGCATTTT	CASSPERDQPQHF	NA	13	NA	TRBV19	TRBJ1-5
TGTGCCAGCATCCCCTGTCGGACAGATGGCTACACCTTC	CASIPCRTDGYTF	NA	13	NA	TRBV6-7	TRBJ1-2
TGTGCCAGCAGTTACGGCAGGGGAGTTGAAGCTTTCTTT	CASSYGRGVEAFF	NA	13	NA	TRBV6-6	TRBJ1-1
TGTGCCAGCAGCTCGAGGACAGGGGCAGATACGCAGTATTTT	CASSSRTGADTQYF	TRBD1	14	NA	TRBV4-2	TRBJ2-3
TGCAGCGTCGACAGGGGAACTAATGAAAAACTGTTTTTT	CSVDRGTNEKLFF	TRBD1	13	NA	TRBV29-1	TRBJ1-4
TGCGCCAGCAGTTCGACTAGCGGGGGGGTAGGAGATACGCAGTATTTT	CASSSTSGGVGDTQYF	TRBD2	16	NA	TRBV4-3	TRBJ2-3
TGCGCCAGCAGCCAAGATCGCACGGGACTAGGCTACGAGCAGTACTTC	CASSQDRTGLGYEQYF	TRBD2	16	NA	TRBV4-1	TRBJ2-7
TGTGCCAGCTCACCATCGGGTTTCCAGGGAACTGGAAACACCACATATTTT	CASSPSGFQGTGNTTYF	NA	17	NA	TRBV18	TRBJ1-3
TGTGCCAGCAGCATCGGACAGGGGGCGGGCGAGCAGTACTTC	CASSIGQGAGEQYF	TRBD1	14	NA	TRBV7-6	TRBJ2-7
TGTGCCAGCAGCCCGACTAGAGGCGCAGATACGCAGTATTTT	CASSPTRGADTQYF	NA	14	NA	TRBV7-6	TRBJ2-3
TGTGCCAGCAGCTTAGGCAGGGTCAATGAGCAGTTCTTC	CASSLGRVNEQFF	NA	13	NA	TRBV7-6	TRBJ2-1
TGTGCCAGCAGCTTCCTACAGGGGCTTGGAGAGACCCAGTACTTC	CASSFLQGLGETQYF	TRBD1	15	NA	TRBV7-9	TRBJ2-5
TGCGCCAGCAGCGACCAGGGGTTAGCTAATGAAAAACTGTTTTTT	CASSDQGLANEKLFF	NA	15	once	TRBV4-1	TRBJ1-4
TGTGCCAGCAGCTTAGGGTTGGGGCAGGTGGAGCAGCCCCAGCATTTT	CASSLGLGQVEQPQHF	NA	16	NA	TRBV11-2	TRBJ1-5
TGTGCCAGCGCCGGCGGGCTCGGAAACACCATATATTTT	CASAGGLGNTIYF	NA	13	few	TRBV14	TRBJ1-3
TGTGCCAGCAGCTTAGTAAGCCAGGGACAGGGGTTTTCTGGCTACACCTTC	CASSLVSQGQGFSGYTF	TRBD1	17	NA	TRBV7-2	TRBJ1-2
TGTGCCAGCAGTGAACCGGTTTTTGGACATAGGGAAGGCTCACCCCTCCACTTT	CASSEPVFGHREGSPLHF	NA	18	few	TRBV6-1	TRBJ1-6
TGTGCCAGCAGCCGGACCGGGGGTTCCTACGAGCAGTACTTC	CASSRTGGSYEQYF	NA	14	NA	TRBV2	TRBJ2-7
TGTGCCAGCAGTCTCACCCTGGACGAGTATTTT	CASSLTLDEYF	NA	11	NA	TRBV2	TRBJ2-3
TGTGCTAGTCAGCGGGGGGGCAACACCGGGGAGCTGTTTTTT	CASQRGGNTGELFF	TRBD2	14	NA	TRBV12-5	TRBJ2-2
TGTGCCAGCAGCTTGGCCTTGGATAGCTCCTATAATTCACCCCTCCACTTT	CASSLALDSSYNSPLHF	NA	17	NA	TRBV5-4	TRBJ1-6
TGCGCCAGCAGCCCCGGGACAGGGGGTTTACCTAACTATGGCTACACCTTC	CASSPGTGGLPNYGYTF	TRBD1	17	NA	TRBV4-3	TRBJ1-2
TGTGCCTGGGGTGGAACGGGGGGGCCGGAGACCCAGTACTTC	CAWGGTGGPETQYF	TRBD2	14	NA	TRBV30	TRBJ2-5
TGTGCCAGCAGGTCAGACCCAAGACTCTACAATGAGCAGTTCTTC	CASRSDPRLYNEQFF	NA	15	NA	TRBV28	TRBJ2-1
TGTGCCAGCAGCCAAGTGGGGAGAGGTGGAAACACCATATATTTT	CASSQVGRGGNTIYF	NA	15	NA	TRBV16	TRBJ1-3
TGTGCCAGCAGCTTAGCGGCGGGGGGGCAAGAGACCCAGTACTTC	CASSLAAGGQETQYF	TRBD2	15	NA	TRBV7-6	TRBJ2-5
TGTGCCAGTAGTGGGCAGGGGGGCACAGATACGCAGTATTTT	CASSGQGGTDTQYF	TRBD1	14	NA	TRBV19	TRBJ2-3
TGTGCCAGCAGTGGGAATTTAGTTTCCGAGCAGTACTTC	CASSGNLVSEQYF	NA	13	NA	TRBV2	TRBJ2-7
TGTGCCATCAGTGCCCGAGGGGGGGAAGGGGAGCTGTTTTTT	CAISARGGEGELFF	NA	14	NA	TRBV10-3	TRBJ2-2
TGTGCCAGCAATTCCGTCTCTGGGGCCAACGTCCTGACTTTC	CASNSVSGANVLTF	NA	14	once	TRBV6-1	TRBJ2-6
TGTGCCAGCAGCGTAGATTCGGCTAGGCCCTCAGATACGCAGTATTTT	CASSVDSARPSDTQYF	NA	16	NA	TRBV9	TRBJ2-3
TGTGCCAGCAGCTCCCGAGGGGGTACTGAAGCTTTCTTT	CASSSRGGTEAFF	NA	13	once	TRBV7-2	TRBJ1-1
TGCGCCAGCGCCCAGTTGGGGGGCAACTCCTACAATGAGCAGTTCTTC	CASAQLGGNSYNEQFF	NA	16	NA	TRBV4-1	TRBJ2-1
TGTGCCAGCAGTCCAGGGTTTCTGGGAGAGACCCAGTACTTC	CASSPGFLGETQYF	NA	14	NA	TRBV14	TRBJ2-5
TGCGCCAGCAGCTTGACAGGGGGGAGCACAGATACGCAGTATTTT	CASSLTGGSTDTQYF	TRBD1	15	NA	TRBV5-1	TRBJ2-3
TGTGCCAGCGCCGGAGGCGGGGGCTCTACCGGGGAGCTGTTTTTT	CASAGGGGSTGELFF	NA	15	NA	TRBV2	TRBJ2-2
TGTGCCAGCAGCCCGCAGACCTCCTATAATTCACCCCTCCACTTT	CASSPQTSYNSPLHF	NA	15	NA	TRBV9	TRBJ1-6
TGCGCCAGCAGCCGGGAGGCTCTTGGAAACACCATATATTTT	CASSREALGNTIYF	NA	14	NA	TRBV5-1	TRBJ1-3
TGTGCCAGCAGCCAAGAGGTCCAGGGCTCTGGAAACACCATATATTTT	CASSQEVQGSGNTIYF	NA	16	NA	TRBV4-2	TRBJ1-3
TGTGCCAGCAGCTTCTCGGGGGGCGCCTACAATGAGCAGTTCTTC	CASSFSGGAYNEQFF	NA	15	NA	TRBV11-3	TRBJ2-1
TGTGCCAGCAGTTTATCGGGCAGCTCCTATAATTCACCCCTCCACTTT	CASSLSGSSYNSPLHF	NA	16	NA	TRBV27	TRBJ1-6
TGTGCCAGTAGTACCCTAGCGGGGTCCTACAATGAGCAGTTCTTC	CASSTLAGSYNEQFF	TRBD2	15	NA	TRBV19	TRBJ2-1
TGTGCCAGCAGTTCTCAGGACTACGAGCAGTACTTC	CASSSQDYEQYF	NA	12	few	TRBV28	TRBJ2-7
TGTGCCAGTAGGCGACTAGCGGGGGGGCAGGAGACCCAGTACTTC	CASRRLAGGQETQYF	TRBD2	15	NA	TRBV19	TRBJ2-5
TGTGCCAGCAGTGAGCAGGGGGCAGGGTACGAGCAGTACTTC	CASSEQGAGYEQYF	TRBD1	14	NA	TRBV6-1	TRBJ2-7
TGTGCCAGTAGTCAGGGAGCAGGGACAGCCCAGGGGGAAAAACTGTTTTTT	CASSQGAGTAQGEKLFF	TRBD1	17	NA	TRBV19	TRBJ1-4
TGTGCCAGCAGCGCACTAGCGGGGGGGGACAATGAGCAGTTCTTC	CASSALAGGDNEQFF	TRBD2	15	NA	TRBV9	TRBJ2-1